The 24 T cell receptor beta chains below all came from one sample that was sequenced in a study of blood T cell repertoires in COVID-19. The data were produced by immunoSEQ multiplex PCR, yet TCRdb's version contains in-frame clones alone and is incomplete. The repertoire consists of 350,000 to 400,000 clones, with roughly 90% occurring once and the leading ten covering approximately 3%. Sequencing input: peripheral blood. The receptors originated from a woman in her twenties or thirties with COVID-19, enrolled during active disease.

This chain joins TRBV6-1 and TRBJ1-2; D gene uncertain. The V end lost 2 bases, the J end lost 9 bases, and 13 bases lay between the germline ends. This CDR3 contains 13 residues. In germline, CDR1 is MNHNS, CDR2 SASEGT. CDR3 nucleotides: TGTGCCAGCAGTGAAACGGCAGTCACTAGCTACACCTTC. This codes for CASSETAVTSYTF.

V gene TRBV2 combines with J gene TRBJ2-5; D call uncertain. This CDR3 has 13 residues. The germline V gene has CDR1 SNHLY and CDR2 FYNNEI. The germline V and J ends were trimmed by 7 bases and 6 bases, with 15 bases remaining between them. CDR3 sequence: CASIRLGGKTQYF. In DNA form, the CDR3 reads TGTGCCAGCATTAGGCTAGGCGGAAAGACCCAGTACTTC.

This rearrangement joins TRBV5-4 to TRBJ2-3; 10 positions match TRBD2. CDR3 length: 16 amino acids. Germline CDR1 SGHNT, CDR2 YYREEE (reference sequence). V gave up 4 bases and J gave up 4 bases; unmatched junction bases: 9. The DNA for the CDR3 is TGTGCCAGCAGCAAAGTCCTAGCGGGAGCAGCAGATACGCAGTATTTT. Protein sequence: CASSKVLAGAADTQYF.

This clone has a handful of counts. This rearrangement joins TRBV7-9 to TRBJ2-7; 10 bases align to TRBD1. Germline V gene sequence: CDR1 SEHNR, CDR2 FQNEAQ (reference sequence). V gave up 5 bases and J gave up 2 bases; unmatched junction bases: 3. CDR3 length: 14 residues. The DNA of the CDR3 is TGTGCCAGCAGCCCCGGACAGGGGGCCTACGAGCAGTACTTC. It is translated as CASSPGQGAYEQYF.

The CDR3 nucleotides are TGTGCCAGTAGGTCTTTGACGGGGGTGGATTCACCCCTCCACTTT. Amino acid sequence: CASRSLTGVDSPLHF. V and J are TRBV19 and TRBJ1-6; D possibly corresponds to TRBD1 (5 bases). Looked up from germline, CDR1 is LNHDA and CDR2 is SQIVND (reference sequence). The V gene lost 6 bases and the J gene lost 8 bases, with 17 bases spanning the gap. The CDR3 extends over 15 amino acids.

The chain uses TRBV6-5 and TRBJ1-2, with a tentative D call TRBD1 (5 bases). In germline, CDR1 is MNHEY, CDR2 SVGAGI. V lost 3 bases and J 8 bases, leaving 13 bases between the germline ends. The CDR3 is 13 residues long. The CDR3 region has the DNA TGTGCCAGCAGTTATGGGGGGATAAGGGGCTACACCTTC. Encoded protein: CASSYGGIRGYTF.

This clone appeared a single time. The rearrangement joins TRBV25-1 to TRBJ1-2; 9 nucleotides align to TRBD1. Germline V lookup: CDR1 MGHDK, CDR2 SYGVNS. This CDR3 is 15 amino acids long. J gave up 4 bases and V 8 bases, and 11 bases lay outside the gene matches. The CDR3 DNA sequence: TGTGCCAGCGACGACCGGGACAGGGAATTCTATGGCTACACCTTC. Amino acids: CASDDRDREFYGYTF.

The chain couples TRBV4-1 to TRBJ1-5; TRBD1 aligns across 8 bases. V trimming: 4 bases; J trimming: 3 bases; junction bases outside the gene matches: 5. Germline V gene sequence: CDR1 MGHRA, CDR2 YSYEKL. The CDR3 contains 15 residues. CDR3 nucleotides: TGCGCCAGCAGCCGGCACAGGGGGGACAATCAGCCCCAGCATTTT. Residues: CASSRHRGDNQPQHF.

The rearrangement joins TRBV2 to TRBJ2-1; the match to TRBD2 covers 12 bases. Germline CDR1 reads SNHLY; CDR2 reads FYNNEI. The CDR3 totals 15 residues. The J segment lost 10 bases and the V segment lost 3 bases, leaving 7 bases of the junction unmatched. The CDR3 nucleotides are TGTGCCAGCAGTGATCGGCTAGCGGGGGGGCAGGAGCAGTTCTTC. It is translated as CASSDRLAGGQEQFF.

The chain has TRBV29-1 and TRBJ1-3; 8 bases fit TRBD1. Losses at the gene ends were 0 bases for V and 3 bases for J; bases not matched to a gene: 7. Germline V gene data show CDR1 as SQVTM and CDR2 as ANQGSEA. The CDR3 is made up of 16 amino acids. The CDR3 DNA reads as TGCAGCGTTGAAGATCCCGGACAGGGATTTGGAAACACCATATATTTT. As protein: CSVEDPGQGFGNTIYF.

The chain is built from TRBV5-8 and TRBJ2-3; tentatively, D is TRBD2 (5 bases). This CDR3 has 13 amino acids. Deletions cut 2 bases from V and 4 bases from J, with 8 bases between. Germline CDR1 SGHTS, CDR2 YDEGEE. The CDR3 protein is CASSLGLPDTQYF. Written as DNA, the CDR3 is TGTGCCAGCAGCTTAGGACTGCCAGATACGCAGTATTTT.

The V gene is TRBV11-2, the J gene TRBJ2-7; no definite D call. Trimming shortened V by 1 base and J by 7 bases, and 14 bases separated the two germline ends. In germline, CDR1 is SGHAT, CDR2 FQNNGV. CDR3 length: 14 amino acids. In nucleotides, the CDR3 is TGTGCCAGCAGCTTAGGCCCCACCACCCGGGAGCAGTACTTC. As protein: CASSLGPTTREQYF.

The rearrangement uses TRBV2 and TRBJ1-3, with a possible D match to TRBD1 (5 bases). The CDR3 consists of 15 residues. Trimming left V 5 bases short and J 0 bases short, with 11 bases between. The germline V gene has CDR1 SNHLY and CDR2 FYNNEI. The CDR3 DNA sequence: TGTGCCAGCAGTCCGGGCAGGGCCTCTGGAAACACCATATATTTT. Its protein product is CASSPGRASGNTIYF.

The rearrangement links TRBV6-6 to TRBJ2-7; 11 nucleotides line up with TRBD1. The CDR3 runs 15 residues. Germline V gene sequence: CDR1 MNHNY, CDR2 SVGAGI (reference sequence). Trimming cost V 5 bases and J 4 bases; bases outside gene matches: 7. The CDR3 nucleotides are TGTGCCAGCAGTACCCTGGGGACAGGGGGTTACGAGCAGTACTTC. Protein sequence: CASSTLGTGGYEQYF.

This sequence joins TRBV5-8 and TRBJ2-1, with 9 bases lining up with TRBD2. The CDR3 sequence is 16 residues long. The germline V gene has CDR1 SGHTS and CDR2 YDEGEE. V lost 3 bases to trimming and J lost 6 bases; unmatched junction nucleotides: 10. The CDR3 sequence: CASSSRRIAGANEQFF. As DNA, the CDR3 is TGTGCCAGCAGCTCCCGAAGGATAGCGGGGGCCAATGAGCAGTTCTTC.

The J gene is TRBJ1-3, the V gene TRBV11-2; D ambiguous. Trimming stripped 6 bases from V and 2 bases from J, with 11 bases between. The CDR3 has 14 residues. Germline CDR1 SGHAT, CDR2 FQNNGV. This CDR3 reads CASRSQRAGNTIYF. DNA for the CDR3: TGTGCCAGCAGGTCCCAGAGGGCTGGAAACACCATATATTTT.

In its sample, this clone was seen once. CDR3 in DNA: TGTGCCAGCAGTGGTATCACTGAAGCTTTCTTT. This codes for CASSGITEAFF. This chain connects TRBV25-1 to TRBJ1-1, with no clear D. Trimming cost V 4 bases and J 4 bases, with 4 bases left between them. The CDR3 has 11 amino acids. Germline V gene sequence: CDR1 MGHDK, CDR2 SYGVNS.

This rearrangement joins TRBV5-1 to TRBJ2-3, with 10 bases fitting TRBD1. The CDR3 loop spans 16 amino acids. Trimming cost V 4 bases and J 0 bases; bases outside gene matches: 5. The germline gives CDR1 SGHRS, CDR2 YFSETQ. CDR3 protein: CASSAGTGVSTDTQYF. In DNA form, the CDR3 reads TGCGCCAGCAGCGCCGGGACAGGGGTGAGCACAGATACGCAGTATTTT. The full variable domain, rest sourced from reference TRBV5-1 and TRBJ2-3, is KAGVTQTPRYLIKTRGQQVTLSCSPISGHRSVSWYQQTPGQGLQFLFEYFSETQRNKGNFPGRFSGRQFSNSRSEMNVSTLELGDSALYLCASSAGTGVSTDTQYFGPGTRLTVL.

This chain uses TRBV7-2 with TRBJ1-2, with TRBD1 identical over 10 bases. The germline V gene has CDR1 SGHTA and CDR2 FQGNSA. CDR3 length: 15 amino acids. The V gene end was trimmed by 5 bases and the J gene end by 0 bases; junction bases not matched to a gene: 3. This CDR3 reads CASSQDRGPNYGYTF. The CDR3 DNA follows: TGTGCCAGCAGCCAAGACAGGGGGCCTAACTATGGCTACACCTTC.

On this clone: The same CDR3 is also encoded by other DNA sequences in this sample. The rearrangement links TRBV28 to TRBJ1-2; no clear D. V gave up 3 bases and J gave up 3 bases, with 5 bases separating them. This CDR3 has 12 amino acids. Germline CDR1 reads MDHEN; CDR2 reads SYDVKM. The CDR3 sequence is CASSLRDYGYTF. The CDR3, as DNA: TGTGCCAGCAGTTTGAGAGACTATGGCTACACCTTC.

The chain carries TRBV5-8 and TRBJ2-7; TRBD1 matches 7 bases. The CDR3 is made up of 11 amino acids. Per the germline V gene, CDR1 is SGHTS and CDR2 is YDEGEE. V dropped 2 bases and J dropped 10; count of bases not matched to a gene: 3. In DNA form, the CDR3 reads TGTGCCAGCAGCTTCGACAGGGAACAGTACGTC. Amino acid sequence: CASSFDREQYV.

This chain connects TRBV27 to TRBJ2-1, with 8 bases that match TRBD1. The CDR3 has 16 amino acids. With 8 bases clipped from V and 2 bases from J, the junction kept 11 bases outside the gene matches. Germline CDR1 is MNHEY and CDR2 is SMNVEV (reference sequence). CDR3 sequence (DNA): TGTGCCAGCGGAAATGCCGGGACAGGCACCTACAATGAGCAGTTCTTC. This codes for CASGNAGTGTYNEQFF.

This rearrangement joins TRBV18 to TRBJ2-7; D perhaps matches TRBD1 (5 bases). The CDR3 covers 15 residues. CDR1 and CDR2 from the germline V gene are KGHSH and LQKENI. V lost 3 bases, J lost 0 bases, and 12 bases lay in between. CDR3 protein: CASSPRPDSSYEQYF. The CDR3 DNA reads as TGTGCCAGCTCACCCCGCCCCGACAGCTCCTACGAGCAGTACTTC.

This clone was seen a single time. The chain joins TRBV14 to TRBJ1-4; D not certain. Per germline, CDR1 SGHDN and CDR2 FVKESK. V shed 0 bases and J shed 7 bases, with 12 bases lying between them. This CDR3 contains 15 residues. DNA of the CDR3: TGTGCCAGCAGCCAAGACGCACCGAGGAGTGAAAAACTGTTTTTT. As protein: CASSQDAPRSEKLFF.